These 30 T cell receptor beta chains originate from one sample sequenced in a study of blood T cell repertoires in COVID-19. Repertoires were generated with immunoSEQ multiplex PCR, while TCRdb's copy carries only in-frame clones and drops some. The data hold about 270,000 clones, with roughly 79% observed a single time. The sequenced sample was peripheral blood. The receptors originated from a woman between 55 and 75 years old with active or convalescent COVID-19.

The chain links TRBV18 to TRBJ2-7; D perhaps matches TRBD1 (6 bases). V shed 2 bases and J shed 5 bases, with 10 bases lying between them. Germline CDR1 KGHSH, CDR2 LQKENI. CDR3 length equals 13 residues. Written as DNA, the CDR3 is TGTGCCAGCTCACCAGGGGGCATAGACGAGCAGTACTTC. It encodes CASSPGGIDEQYF.

This CDR3 reads CSASRGQAYEQYF. The CDR3 DNA is TGCAGTGCTAGTCGCGGACAGGCCTACGAGCAGTACTTC. The chain couples TRBV20-1 to TRBJ2-7; 7 bases map to TRBD1. The germline CDR1 and CDR2 sequences are DFQATT and SNEGSKA (reference sequence). After removal of 3 bases from V and 2 bases from J, the junction contained 4 bases not matched to a gene. The CDR3 consists of 13 residues.

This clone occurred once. The CDR3 region has the DNA TGTGCCAGCTCATCGAGACAGGGTCCTACGCCCCAGCATTTT. Protein: CASSSRQGPTPQHF. The chain recombines TRBV18 with TRBJ1-5, with 7 bases identical to TRBD1. The germline gives CDR1 KGHSH, CDR2 LQKENI. This CDR3 has 14 amino acids. Trimming removed 5 bases from V and 9 bases from J; junction bases left unmatched: 10.

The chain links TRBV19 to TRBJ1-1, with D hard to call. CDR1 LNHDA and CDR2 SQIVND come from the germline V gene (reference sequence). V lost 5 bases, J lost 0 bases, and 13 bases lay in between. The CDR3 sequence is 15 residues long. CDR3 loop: CASSQVGVMNTEAFF. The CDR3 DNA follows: TGTGCCAGTAGTCAAGTTGGAGTTATGAACACTGAAGCTTTCTTT.

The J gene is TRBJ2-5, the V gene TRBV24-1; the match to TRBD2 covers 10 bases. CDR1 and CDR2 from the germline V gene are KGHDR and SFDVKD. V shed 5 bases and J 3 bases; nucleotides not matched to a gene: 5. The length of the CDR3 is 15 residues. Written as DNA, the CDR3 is TGTGCCACCAGTGTAATTCTAGCGGGGGAAGAGACCCAGTACTTC. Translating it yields CATSVILAGEETQYF.

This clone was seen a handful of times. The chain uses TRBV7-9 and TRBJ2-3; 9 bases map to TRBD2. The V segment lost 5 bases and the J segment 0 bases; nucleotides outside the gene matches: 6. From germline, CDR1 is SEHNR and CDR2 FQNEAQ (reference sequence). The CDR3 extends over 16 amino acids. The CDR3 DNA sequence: TGTGCCAGCAGCACGTCTAGCGGGGCAAGCACAGATACGCAGTATTTT. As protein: CASSTSSGASTDTQYF.

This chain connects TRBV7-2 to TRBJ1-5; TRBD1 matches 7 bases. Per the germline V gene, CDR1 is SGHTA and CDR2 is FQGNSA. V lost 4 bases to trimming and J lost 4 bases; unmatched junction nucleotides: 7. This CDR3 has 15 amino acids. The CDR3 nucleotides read TGTGCCAGCAGCTGGGTAGGGGGCGGGAATCAGCCCCAGCATTTT. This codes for CASSWVGGGNQPQHF.

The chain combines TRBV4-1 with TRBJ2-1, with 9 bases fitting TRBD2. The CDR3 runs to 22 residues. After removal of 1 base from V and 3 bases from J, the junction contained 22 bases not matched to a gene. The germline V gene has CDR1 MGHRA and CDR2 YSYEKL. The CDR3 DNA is TGCGCCAGCAGCCAAGCCCCCCCGGCCCCGGGACTAGCAGGATCAGTCTACAATGAGCAGTTCTTC. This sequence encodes CASSQAPPAPGLAGSVYNEQFF.

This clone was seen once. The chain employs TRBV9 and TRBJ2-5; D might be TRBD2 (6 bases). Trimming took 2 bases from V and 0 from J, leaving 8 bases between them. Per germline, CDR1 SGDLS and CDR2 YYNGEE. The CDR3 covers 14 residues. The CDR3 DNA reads TGTGCCAGCAGCGTCTGGGGGGACCAAGAGACCCAGTACTTC. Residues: CASSVWGDQETQYF.

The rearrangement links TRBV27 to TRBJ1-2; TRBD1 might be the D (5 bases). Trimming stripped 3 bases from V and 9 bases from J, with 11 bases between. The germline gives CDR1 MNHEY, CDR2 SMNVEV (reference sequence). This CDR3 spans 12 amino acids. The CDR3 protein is CASSFGRGSYTF. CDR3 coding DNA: TGTGCCAGCAGTTTCGGGAGGGGTAGCTACACCTTC.

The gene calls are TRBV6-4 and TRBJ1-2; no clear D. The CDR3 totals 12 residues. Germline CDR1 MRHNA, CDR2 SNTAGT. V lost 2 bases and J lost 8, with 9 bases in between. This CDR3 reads CASSDGRIGYTF. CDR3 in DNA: TGTGCCAGCAGTGACGGGCGAATAGGCTACACCTTC.

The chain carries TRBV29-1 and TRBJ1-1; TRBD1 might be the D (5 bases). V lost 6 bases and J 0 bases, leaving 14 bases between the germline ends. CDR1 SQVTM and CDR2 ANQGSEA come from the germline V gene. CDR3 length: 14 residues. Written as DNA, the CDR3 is TGCAGCGTGAAAGGACACATAATGAACACTGAAGCTTTCTTT. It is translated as CSVKGHIMNTEAFF.

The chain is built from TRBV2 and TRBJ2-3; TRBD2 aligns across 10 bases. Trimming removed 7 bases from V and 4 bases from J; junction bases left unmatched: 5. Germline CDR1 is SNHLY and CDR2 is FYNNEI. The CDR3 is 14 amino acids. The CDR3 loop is CASKAGGPADTQYF. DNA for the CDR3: TGTGCCAGCAAAGCGGGGGGGCCGGCAGATACGCAGTATTTT.

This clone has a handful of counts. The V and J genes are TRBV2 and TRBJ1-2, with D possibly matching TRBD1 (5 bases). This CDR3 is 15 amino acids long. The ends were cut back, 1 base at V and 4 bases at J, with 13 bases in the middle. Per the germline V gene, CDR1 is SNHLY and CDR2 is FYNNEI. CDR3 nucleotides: TGTGCCAGCAGTGAAGAGGGGAGGGGAGTCTATGGCTACACCTTC. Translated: CASSEEGRGVYGYTF.

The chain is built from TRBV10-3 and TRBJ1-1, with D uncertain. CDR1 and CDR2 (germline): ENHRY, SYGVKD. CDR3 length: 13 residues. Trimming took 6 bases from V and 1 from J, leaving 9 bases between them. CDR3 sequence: CAISPGPNTEAFF. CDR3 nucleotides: TGTGCCATCAGCCCGGGTCCGAACACTGAAGCTTTCTTT.

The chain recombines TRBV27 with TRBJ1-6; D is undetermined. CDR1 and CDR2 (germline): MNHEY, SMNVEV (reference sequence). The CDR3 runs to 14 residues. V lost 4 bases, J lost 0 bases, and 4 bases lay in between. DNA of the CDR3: TGTGCCAGCAGTTACAGCTCCTATAATTCACCCCTCCACTTT. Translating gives CASSYSSYNSPLHF.

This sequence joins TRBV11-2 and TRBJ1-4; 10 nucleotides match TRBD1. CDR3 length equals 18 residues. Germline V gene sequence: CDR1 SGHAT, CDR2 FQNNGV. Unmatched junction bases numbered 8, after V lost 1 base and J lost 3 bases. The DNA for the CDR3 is TGTGCCAGCAGCTTAGCCCGGGACAGGGGTTCAGCTAATGAAAAACTGTTTTTT. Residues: CASSLARDRGSANEKLFF.

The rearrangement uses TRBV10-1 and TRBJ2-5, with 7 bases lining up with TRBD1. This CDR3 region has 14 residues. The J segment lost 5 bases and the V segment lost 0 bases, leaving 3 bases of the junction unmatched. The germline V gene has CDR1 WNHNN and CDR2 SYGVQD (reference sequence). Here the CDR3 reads CASSESTGLETQYF. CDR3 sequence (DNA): TGCGCCAGCAGTGAGTCGACAGGGTTGGAGACCCAGTACTTC.

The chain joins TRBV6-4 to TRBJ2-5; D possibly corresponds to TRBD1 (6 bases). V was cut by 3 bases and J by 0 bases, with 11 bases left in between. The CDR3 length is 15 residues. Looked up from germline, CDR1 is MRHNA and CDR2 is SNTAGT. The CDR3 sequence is CASSETGINQETQYF. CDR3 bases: TGTGCCAGCAGTGAAACAGGGATAAACCAAGAGACCCAGTACTTC.

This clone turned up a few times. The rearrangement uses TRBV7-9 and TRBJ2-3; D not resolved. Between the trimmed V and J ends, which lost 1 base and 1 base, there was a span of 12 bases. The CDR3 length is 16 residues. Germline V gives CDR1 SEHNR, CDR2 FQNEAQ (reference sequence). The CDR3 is CASSLVGGRRTDTQYF. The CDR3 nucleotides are TGTGCCAGCAGCTTAGTAGGTGGGCGCCGCACAGATACGCAGTATTTT. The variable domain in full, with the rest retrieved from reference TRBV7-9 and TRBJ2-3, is DTGVSQNPRHKITKRGQNVTFRCDPISEHNRLYWYRQTLGQGPEFLTYFQNEAQLEKSRLLSDRFSAERPKGSFSTLEIQRTEQGDSAMYLCASSLVGGRRTDTQYFGPGTRLTVL.

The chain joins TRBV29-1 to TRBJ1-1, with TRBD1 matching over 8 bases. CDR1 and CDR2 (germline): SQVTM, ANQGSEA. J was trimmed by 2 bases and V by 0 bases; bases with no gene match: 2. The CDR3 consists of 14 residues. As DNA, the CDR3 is TGCAGCGTTGAAGATGGGACAGGCAACACTGAAGCTTTCTTT. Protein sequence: CSVEDGTGNTEAFF.

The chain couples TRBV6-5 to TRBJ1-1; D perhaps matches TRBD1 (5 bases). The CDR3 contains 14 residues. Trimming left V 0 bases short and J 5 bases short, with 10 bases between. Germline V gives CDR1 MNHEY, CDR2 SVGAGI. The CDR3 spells CASSYSQGWTEAFF. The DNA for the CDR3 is TGTGCCAGCAGTTACTCGCAGGGTTGGACTGAAGCTTTCTTT.

The CDR3: CASSRYGQGSYEQYF. The CDR3 nucleotides are TGTGCCAGTAGTAGGTACGGACAGGGCTCCTACGAGCAGTACTTC. The V and J genes are TRBV19 and TRBJ2-7, with 8 bases fitting TRBD1. This CDR3 has 15 amino acids. Unmatched junction bases numbered 5, after V lost 4 bases and J lost 0 bases. The germline gives CDR1 LNHDA, CDR2 SQIVND (reference sequence).

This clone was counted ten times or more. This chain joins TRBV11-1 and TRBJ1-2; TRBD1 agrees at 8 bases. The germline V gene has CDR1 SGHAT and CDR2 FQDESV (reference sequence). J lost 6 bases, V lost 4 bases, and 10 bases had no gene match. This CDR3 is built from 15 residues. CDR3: CASSSRTGYRHGYTF. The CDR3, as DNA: TGTGCCAGCAGCTCCAGGACAGGGTATCGTCATGGCTACACCTTC.

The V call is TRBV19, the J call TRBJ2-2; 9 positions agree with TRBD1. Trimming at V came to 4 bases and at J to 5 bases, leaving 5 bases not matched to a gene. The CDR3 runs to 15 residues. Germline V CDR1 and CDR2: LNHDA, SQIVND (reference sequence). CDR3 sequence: CASSTGDRVTGELFF. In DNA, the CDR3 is TGTGCCAGTAGTACCGGGGACAGGGTTACCGGGGAGCTGTTTTTT. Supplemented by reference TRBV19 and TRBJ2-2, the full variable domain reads DGGITQSPKYLFRKEGQNVTLSCEQNLNHDAMYWYRQDPGQGLRLIYYSQIVNDFQKGDIAEGYSVSREKKESFPLTVTSAQKNPTAFYLCASSTGDRVTGELFFGEGSRLTVL.

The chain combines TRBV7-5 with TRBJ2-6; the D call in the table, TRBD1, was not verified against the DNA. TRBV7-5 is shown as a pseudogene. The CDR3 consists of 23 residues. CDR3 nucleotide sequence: TGTGCCAGAAGCGTCCACCAAGGGACACCCCGGGACAGGGGATCCTCTGGGGCCAACGTCCTGACTTTC. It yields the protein CARSVHQGTPRDRGSSGANVLTF.

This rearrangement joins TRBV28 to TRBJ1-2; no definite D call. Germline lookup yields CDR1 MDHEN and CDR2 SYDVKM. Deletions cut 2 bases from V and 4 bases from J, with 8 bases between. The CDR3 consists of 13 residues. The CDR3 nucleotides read TGTGCCAGCAGTTTAACGCAGTCCTATGGCTACACCTTC. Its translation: CASSLTQSYGYTF.

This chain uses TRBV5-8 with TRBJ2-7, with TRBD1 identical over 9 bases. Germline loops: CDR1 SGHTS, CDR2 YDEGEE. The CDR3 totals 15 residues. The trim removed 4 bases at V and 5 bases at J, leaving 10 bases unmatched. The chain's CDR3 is CASSISGTGPHEQYF. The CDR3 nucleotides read TGTGCCAGCAGCATCTCCGGGACAGGGCCCCACGAGCAGTACTTC.

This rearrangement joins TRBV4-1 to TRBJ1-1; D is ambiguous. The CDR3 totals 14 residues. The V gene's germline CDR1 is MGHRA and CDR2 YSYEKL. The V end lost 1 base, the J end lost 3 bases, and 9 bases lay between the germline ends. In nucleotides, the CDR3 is TGCGCCAGCAGCCAAGGGCACAGCTACACTGAAGCTTTCTTT. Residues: CASSQGHSYTEAFF.

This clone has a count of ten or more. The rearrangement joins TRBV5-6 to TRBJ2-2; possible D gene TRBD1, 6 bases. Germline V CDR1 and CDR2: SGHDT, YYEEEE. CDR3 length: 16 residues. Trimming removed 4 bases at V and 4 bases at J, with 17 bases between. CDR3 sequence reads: CASSQPRDILTGELFF. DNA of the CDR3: TGTGCCAGCAGCCAACCCCGGGACATTCTCACCGGGGAGCTGTTTTTT.